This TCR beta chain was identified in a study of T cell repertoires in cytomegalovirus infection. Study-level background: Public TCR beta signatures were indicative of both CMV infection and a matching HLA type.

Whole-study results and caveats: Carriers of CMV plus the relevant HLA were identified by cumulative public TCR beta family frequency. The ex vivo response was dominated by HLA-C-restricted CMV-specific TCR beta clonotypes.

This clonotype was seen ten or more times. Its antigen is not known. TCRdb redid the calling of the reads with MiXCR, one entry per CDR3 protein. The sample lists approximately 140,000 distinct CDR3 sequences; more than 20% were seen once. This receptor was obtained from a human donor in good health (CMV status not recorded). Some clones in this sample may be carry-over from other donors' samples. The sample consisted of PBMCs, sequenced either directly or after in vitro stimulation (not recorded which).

The CDR3 spells CASSRRLAGETQYF. CDR3 DNA sequence: TGTGCCAGCAGCCGACGACTAGCTGGAGAGACCCAGTACTTC. The V call is TRBV7-2, the J call TRBJ2-5, with 7 bases fitting TRBD2. J was trimmed by 4 bases and V by 5 bases; bases with no gene match: 7. This CDR3 is built from 14 residues. CDR1 and CDR2 (germline): SGHTA, FQGNSA.